This entry features one TCR beta chain sequence. Its antigen is unknown. The PCR contained 60 Vbeta and 13 Jbeta primers. Only in-frame clones appear in the TCRdb table, and some are missing; sequencing was by immunoSEQ multiplex PCR. The data hold approximately 93,000 clones, with 70% to 80% observed a single time. CDR3 length: 17 residues. The V gene end was trimmed by 4 bases and the J gene end by 2 bases; junction bases not matched to a gene: 8. Germline values: CDR1 SGHNT, CDR2 YYREEE (reference sequence). The data derive from a study of cytomegalovirus exposure and HLA in healthy donors. The study, taken as a whole, reports: In a later analysis, at a false discovery rate of 0.05, roughly 18,000 TCR beta sequences were associated with HLA alleles. The sole available immune exposure information was CMV serostatus.

The rearrangement joins TRBV5-4 to TRBJ2-5; 13 nucleotides match TRBD2. Sequencing used PBMCs. The source of this sequence is a male donor in good health and CMV-seropositive. CDR3 sequence reads: CASSQAPLAGGQETQYF. The CDR3 DNA follows: TGTGCCAGCAGCCAGGCCCCACTAGCGGGGGGGCAAGAGACCCAGTACTTC.